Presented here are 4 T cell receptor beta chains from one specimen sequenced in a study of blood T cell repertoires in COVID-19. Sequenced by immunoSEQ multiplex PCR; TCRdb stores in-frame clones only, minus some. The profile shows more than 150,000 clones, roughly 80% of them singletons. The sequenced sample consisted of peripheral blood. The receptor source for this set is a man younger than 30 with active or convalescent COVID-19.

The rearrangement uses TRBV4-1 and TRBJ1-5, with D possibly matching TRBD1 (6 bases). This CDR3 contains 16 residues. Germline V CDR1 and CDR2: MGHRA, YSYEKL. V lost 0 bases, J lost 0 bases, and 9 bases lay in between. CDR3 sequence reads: CASSQDRGTSNQPQHF. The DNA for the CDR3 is TGCGCCAGCAGCCAAGATAGGGGGACTAGCAATCAGCCCCAGCATTTT.

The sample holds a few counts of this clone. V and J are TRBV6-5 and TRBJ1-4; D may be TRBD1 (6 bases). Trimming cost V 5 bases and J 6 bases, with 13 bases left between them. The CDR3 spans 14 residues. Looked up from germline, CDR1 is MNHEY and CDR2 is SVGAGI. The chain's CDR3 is CASSLWTDHEKLFF. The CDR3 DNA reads TGTGCCAGCAGTCTCTGGACAGACCATGAAAAACTGTTTTTT.

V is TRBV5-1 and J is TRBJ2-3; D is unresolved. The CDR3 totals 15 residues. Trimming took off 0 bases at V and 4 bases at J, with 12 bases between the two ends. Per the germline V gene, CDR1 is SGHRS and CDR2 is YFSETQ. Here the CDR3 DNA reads TGCGCCAGCAGCTTGGAGCTAGGAACGTCAGATACGCAGTATTTT. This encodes CASSLELGTSDTQYF.

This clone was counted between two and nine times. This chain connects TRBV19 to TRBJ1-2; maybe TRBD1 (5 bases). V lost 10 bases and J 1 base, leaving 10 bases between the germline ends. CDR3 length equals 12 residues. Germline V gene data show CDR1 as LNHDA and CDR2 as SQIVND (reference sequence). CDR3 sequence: CATSGFNYGYTF. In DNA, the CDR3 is TGTGCCACCTCAGGGTTTAACTATGGCTACACCTTC. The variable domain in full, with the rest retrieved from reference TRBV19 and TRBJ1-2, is DGGITQSPKYLFRKEGQNVTLSCEQNLNHDAMYWYRQDPGQGLRLIYYSQIVNDFQKGDIAEGYSVSREKKESFPLTVTSAQKNPTAFYLCATSGFNYGYTFGSGTRLTVV.